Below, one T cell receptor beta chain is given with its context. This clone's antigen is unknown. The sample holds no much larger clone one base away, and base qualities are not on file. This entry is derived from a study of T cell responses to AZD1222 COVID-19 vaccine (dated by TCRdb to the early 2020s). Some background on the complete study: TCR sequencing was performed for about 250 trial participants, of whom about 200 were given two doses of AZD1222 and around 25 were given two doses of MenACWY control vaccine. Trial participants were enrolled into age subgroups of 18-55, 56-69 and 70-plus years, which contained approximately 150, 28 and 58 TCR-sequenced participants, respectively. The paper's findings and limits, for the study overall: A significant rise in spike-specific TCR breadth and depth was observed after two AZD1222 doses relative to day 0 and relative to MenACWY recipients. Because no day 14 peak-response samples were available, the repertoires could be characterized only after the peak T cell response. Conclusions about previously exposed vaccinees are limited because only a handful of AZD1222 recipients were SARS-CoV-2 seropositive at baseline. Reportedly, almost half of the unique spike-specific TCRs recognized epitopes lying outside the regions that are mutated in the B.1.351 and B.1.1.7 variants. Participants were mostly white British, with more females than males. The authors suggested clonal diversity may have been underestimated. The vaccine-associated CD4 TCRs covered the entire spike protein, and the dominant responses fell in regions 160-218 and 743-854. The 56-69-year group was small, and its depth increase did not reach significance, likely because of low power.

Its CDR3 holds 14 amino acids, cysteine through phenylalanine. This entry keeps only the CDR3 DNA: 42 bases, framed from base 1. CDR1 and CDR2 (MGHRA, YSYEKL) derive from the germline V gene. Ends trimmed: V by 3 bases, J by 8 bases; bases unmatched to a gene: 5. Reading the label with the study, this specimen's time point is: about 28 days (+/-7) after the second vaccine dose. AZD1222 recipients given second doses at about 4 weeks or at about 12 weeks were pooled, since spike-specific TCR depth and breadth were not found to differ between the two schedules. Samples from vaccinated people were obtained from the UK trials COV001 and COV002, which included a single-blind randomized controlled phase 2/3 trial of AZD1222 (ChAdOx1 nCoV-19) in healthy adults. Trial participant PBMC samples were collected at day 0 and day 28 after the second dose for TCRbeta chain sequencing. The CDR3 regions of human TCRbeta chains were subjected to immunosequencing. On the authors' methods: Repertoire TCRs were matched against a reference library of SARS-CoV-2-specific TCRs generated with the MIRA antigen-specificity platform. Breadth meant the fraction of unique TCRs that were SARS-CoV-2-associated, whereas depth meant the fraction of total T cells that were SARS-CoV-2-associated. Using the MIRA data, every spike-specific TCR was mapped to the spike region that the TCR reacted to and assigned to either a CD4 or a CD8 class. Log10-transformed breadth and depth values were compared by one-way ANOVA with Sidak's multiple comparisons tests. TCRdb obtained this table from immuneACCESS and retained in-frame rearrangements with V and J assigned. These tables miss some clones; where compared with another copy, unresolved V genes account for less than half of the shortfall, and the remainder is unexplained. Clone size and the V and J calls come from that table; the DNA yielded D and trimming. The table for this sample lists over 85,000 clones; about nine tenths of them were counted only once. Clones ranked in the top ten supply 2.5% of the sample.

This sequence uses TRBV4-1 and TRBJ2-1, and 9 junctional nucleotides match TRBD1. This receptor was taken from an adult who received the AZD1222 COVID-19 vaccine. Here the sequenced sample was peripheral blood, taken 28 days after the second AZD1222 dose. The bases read TGCGCCAGCAGCCAGGGGACAGGGAGCGATGAGCAGTTCTTC. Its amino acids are CASSQGTGSDEQFF.